The 20 T cell receptor beta chains given below trace back to one sample, sequenced in a study of OX40 agonist ivuxolimab in advanced cancers. The repertoire was sequenced with immunoSEQ multiplex PCR; TCRdb's copy has only in-frame clones and lacks some. The table lists just over 90,000 clones, around nine tenths of them singletons, with about 0.73% in the top ten. The specimen comprised CD4+ or CD8+ T cells sorted from blood, sampled in a trial of the OX40 agonist ivuxolimab. Receptors were obtained from an adult with an advanced solid tumor such as melanoma, head and neck, liver or kidney cancer.

The J gene is TRBJ2-3, the V gene TRBV7-6, with no clear D. Per germline, CDR1 SGHVS and CDR2 FNYEAQ. Trimming cost V 3 bases and J 9 bases, with 16 bases left between them. The CDR3 contains 14 residues. In nucleotides, the CDR3 is TGTGCCAGCAGCTTCCTGGGTACTACCATGACGCAGTATTTT. Protein product: CASSFLGTTMTQYF.

CDR3 loop: CASSPRVEQFF. The CDR3, as DNA: TGTGCCAGCAGCCCCCGGGTTGAGCAGTTCTTC. V and J are TRBV28 and TRBJ2-1; D ambiguous. Trimming removed 6 bases at V and 9 bases at J, with 9 bases between. This CDR3 contains 11 residues. Looked up from germline, CDR1 is MDHEN and CDR2 is SYDVKM.

The genes are TRBV4-1 and TRBJ2-1; 7 bases line up with TRBD1. The CDR3 is made up of 17 amino acids. Trimming took 1 base from V and 0 from J; bases not matched to a gene: 6. Germline V gene data show CDR1 as MGHRA and CDR2 as YSYEKL. The CDR3 DNA reads as TGCGCCAGCAGCCAAGGGGGACAGTTCGACTCCTACAATGAGCAGTTCTTC. It is translated as CASSQGGQFDSYNEQFF.

The gene calls are TRBV6-5 and TRBJ1-6, with D unclear. Germline CDR1 is MNHEY and CDR2 is SVGAGI. The length of the CDR3 is 15 residues. Between the trimmed V and J ends, which lost 2 bases and 2 bases, there was a span of 7 bases. CDR3 coding DNA: TGTGCCAGCAGTTACGCATTGGCCTATAATTCACCCCTCCACTTT. Amino acid sequence: CASSYALAYNSPLHF.

The V and J genes are TRBV19 and TRBJ2-7; D may be TRBD1 (7 bases). From germline, CDR1 is LNHDA and CDR2 SQIVND (reference sequence). V lost 5 bases, J lost 5 bases, and 13 bases lay in between. The CDR3 spans 13 residues. CDR3 loop: CASSSQGRNEQYF. Written as DNA, the CDR3 is TGTGCCAGTAGTTCACAGGGGAGGAACGAGCAGTACTTC.

The chain carries TRBV7-9 and TRBJ2-3, with 8 bases matching TRBD1. From germline, CDR1 is SEHNR and CDR2 FQNEAQ (reference sequence). The CDR3 has 13 amino acids. Trimming took 6 bases from V and 1 from J; bases not matched to a gene: 0. The CDR3 bases are TGTGCCAGCAGGGGACAGGGCACAGATACGCAGTATTTT. Translation: CASRGQGTDTQYF.

The chain recombines TRBV11-2 with TRBJ1-1; D gene ambiguous. The V end was cut by 3 bases, the J end by 0 bases, with 5 bases between. The germline CDR1 and CDR2 sequences are SGHAT and FQNNGV. The CDR3 loop spans 13 amino acids. The CDR3 DNA follows: TGTGCCAGCAGCTTTCGTTTGAACACTGAAGCTTTCTTT. The encoded protein is CASSFRLNTEAFF.

The rearrangement uses TRBV5-5 and TRBJ1-3; the D gene is possibly TRBD1 (5 bases). CDR3 length: 17 residues. CDR1 is SGHKS, CDR2 YYEKEE, per germline (reference sequence). Trimming left V 4 bases short and J 1 base short, with 18 bases between. Here the CDR3 reads CASSRPLGENSGNTIYF. Here the CDR3 DNA reads TGTGCCAGCAGCCGCCCTTTGGGGGAGAATTCTGGAAACACCATATATTTT.

The J gene is TRBJ1-4, the V gene TRBV18; a weak D match, TRBD1 (6 bases). Trimming took off 1 base at V and 8 bases at J, with 14 bases between the two ends. The CDR3 contains 15 residues. Per the germline V gene, CDR1 is KGHSH and CDR2 is LQKENI. As DNA, the CDR3 is TGTGCCAGCTCACCACTAGGACAGACGGAGGAAAAACTGTTTTTT. It yields the protein CASSPLGQTEEKLFF.

This sequence joins TRBV7-9 and TRBJ2-7; no clear D gene. CDR1 is SEHNR and CDR2 is FQNEAQ in the germline V gene (reference sequence). V shed 1 base and J shed 9 bases, with 16 bases lying between them. This CDR3 has 14 residues. Written as DNA, the CDR3 is TGTGCCAGCAGCTTAGAGTCCCCCTCGTTACCGCAGTACTTC. This codes for CASSLESPSLPQYF.

This clone came up a few times. The chain links TRBV7-9 to TRBJ1-1; D might be TRBD1 (5 bases). This CDR3 is 17 amino acids long. Trimming removed 1 base at V and 0 bases at J, with 15 bases between. CDR1 and CDR2 from the germline V gene are SEHNR and FQNEAQ (reference sequence). The CDR3 DNA reads TGTGCCAGCAGCTTAGGGGGGGTGATCGCCATGAACACTGAAGCTTTCTTT. The encoded protein is CASSLGGVIAMNTEAFF.

The chain links TRBV28 to TRBJ1-6; the D is unclear. Germline CDR1 MDHEN, CDR2 SYDVKM. The CDR3 has 12 amino acids. Trimming removed 3 bases at V and 16 bases at J, with 13 bases between. The CDR3 region is CASSLARVVLHF. CDR3 in DNA: TGTGCCAGCAGTTTGGCGCGGGTCGTACTCCACTTT.

The V gene is TRBV7-9, the J gene TRBJ2-2; 9 nucleotides align to TRBD1. Trimming at V came to 1 base and at J to 3 bases, leaving 0 bases not matched to a gene. This CDR3 comprises 15 residues. Germline V gene data show CDR1 as SEHNR and CDR2 as FQNEAQ (reference sequence). For the CDR3, the DNA is TGTGCCAGCAGCTTAGGGGACAGGGACACCGGGGAGCTGTTTTTT. Protein sequence: CASSLGDRDTGELFF.

The J gene is TRBJ1-2, the V gene TRBV5-5; no firm D call. Between the trimmed V and J ends, which lost 7 bases and 5 bases, there was a span of 12 bases. This CDR3 is 12 amino acids long. The germline V gene encodes CDR1 SGHKS and CDR2 YYEKEE (reference sequence). CDR3 residues: CASALGSYGYTF. The CDR3 DNA sequence: TGTGCCAGCGCCCTGGGGAGTTATGGCTACACCTTC.

This chain uses TRBV5-1 with TRBJ2-3, with 7 bases matching TRBD2. This CDR3 is 15 amino acids long. Germline V CDR1 and CDR2: SGHRS, YFSETQ. Unmatched junction bases numbered 8, after V lost 7 bases and J lost 0 bases. The CDR3 coding sequence is TGCGCCAGCCGGGGGAGGGACCCGAGCACAGATACGCAGTATTTT. Protein product: CASRGRDPSTDTQYF.

CDR3 residues: CASSLGLTQETQYF. CDR3 coding DNA: TGTGCCAGCAGCTTGGGCTTAACCCAAGAGACCCAGTACTTC. The chain carries TRBV11-2 and TRBJ2-5; D gene uncertain. V was trimmed by 3 bases and J by 1 base, leaving 9 bases between them. CDR1 and CDR2 from the germline V gene are SGHAT and FQNNGV. The CDR3 sequence is 14 residues long.

The DNA for the CDR3 is TGTGCCAGCAGTTACACGAAGGGTGGGACAGGAGCTAATGAAAAACTGTTTTTT. Amino acid sequence: CASSYTKGGTGANEKLFF. This rearrangement joins TRBV6-7 to TRBJ1-4; the match to TRBD1 covers 8 bases. TRBV6-7 is placed among ORFs of uncertain function. This CDR3 comprises 18 residues. Germline trimming cut 2 bases from V and 3 bases from J; bases unmatched to any gene: 11.

This chain connects TRBV11-2 to TRBJ2-5; D is perhaps TRBD1 or TRBD2 (6 bases each). Looked up from germline, CDR1 is SGHAT and CDR2 is FQNNGV. V lost 6 bases to trimming and J lost 5 bases, with 13 bases between them. The CDR3 has 13 amino acids. The CDR3 here is CASRRDILETQYF. As DNA, the CDR3 is TGTGCCAGCAGGCGGGACATTTTGGAGACCCAGTACTTC.

This chain connects TRBV30 to TRBJ1-1; weak D call: TRBD1 (5 bases). CDR3 length: 12 residues. V lost 5 bases to trimming and J lost 5 bases, with 12 bases between them. CDR1 and CDR2 (germline): GTSNPN, SVGIG (reference sequence). The CDR3 spells CAWERGGTEAFF. The DNA for the CDR3 is TGTGCCTGGGAGAGGGGAGGTACTGAAGCTTTCTTT. Together with reference TRBV30 and TRBJ1-1, the CDR3 gives the full variable domain: SQTIHQWPATLVQPVGSPLSLECTVEGTSNPNLYWYRQAAGRGLQLLFYSVGIGQISSEVPQNLSASRPQDRQFILSSKKLLLSDSGFYLCAWERGGTEAFFGQGTRLTVV.

Here the CDR3 reads CASSRWSGATDTQYF. CDR3 DNA sequence: TGTGCCAGCAGCCGATGGTCAGGGGCAACAGATACGCAGTATTTT. This chain uses TRBV7-2 with TRBJ2-3; possibly TRBD1 for D (6 bases). The CDR3 is 15 residues long. Germline V gives CDR1 SGHTA, CDR2 FQGNSA. Trimming cost V 5 bases and J 3 bases, with 15 bases left between them.